This T cell receptor beta chain was sequenced in a study of beta chain features in type 1 diabetes. Study results and caveats: Among all four CD4+ subsets, Type 1 diabetes patients had TCRB CDR3s that were moderately but significantly shorter.

All of the isolated RNA was reverse transcribed, so expressed TCRB transcripts were sequenced. The method was immunoSEQ multiplex PCR; TCRdb's version includes in-frame clones alone and lacks a portion of them. The data hold roughly 140,000 clones, with 10% observed a single time. This clone was recorded a few times. Antigen specificity is unknown. The CDR3 consists of 13 residues. Germline CDR1 LGHNA, CDR2 YSLEER. The V end was cut by 3 bases, the J end by 6 bases, with 10 bases between. The TCR sequence derives from a young man with type 1 diabetes. The sample taken for sequencing was central memory CD4+ T cells from blood. The chain couples TRBV4-3 to TRBJ2-3; weak D call: TRBD1 (6 bases). CDR3 sequence: CASSQQGFDTQYF. In DNA, the CDR3 is TGCGCCAGCAGCCAGCAGGGGTTCGATACGCAGTATTTT.